This is a list of T cell receptor beta chains from one sample in a study of beta chain features in type 1 diabetes. Clones were sequenced by immunoSEQ multiplex PCR, and TCRdb holds only the in-frame ones, with some missing. The table shows about 900,000 clones, with roughly 15% occurring only once. Sample: naive CD4+ T cells from blood. The receptors come from a woman in her late teens or twenties in good health. CDR3s include the opening cysteine and the closing phenylalanine or tryptophan. A D gene is named only where the DNA matches it firmly. The listing skips clone size in some rows; elsewhere it reads once, few, many or a size class.

clone size | J gene | V gene | D gene | CDR3 protein | CDR3 DNA
few | TRBJ2-1 | TRBV10-3 | TRBD2 | CAIRVAGGGVYNEQFF | TGTGCCATCAGGGTAGCGGGAGGGGGGGTCTACAATGAGCAGTTCTTC
. | TRBJ2-7 | TRBV5-4 | TRBD1 | CASSLVRNRGYEQYF | TGTGCCAGCAGCTTGGTCAGGAACAGGGGTTACGAGCAGTACTTC
. | TRBJ2-1 | TRBV5-4 | . | CASSLSRLSSYNEQFF | TGTGCCAGCAGCTTGTCTAGGCTAAGCTCCTACAATGAGCAGTTCTTC
. | TRBJ1-1 | TRBV5-4 | . | CASSLAVSMNTEAFF | TGTGCCAGCAGCTTGGCCGTCAGCATGAACACTGAAGCTTTCTTT
. | TRBJ2-1 | TRBV11-1 | . | CASSSGAWTAYNEQFF | TGTGCCAGCAGCTCAGGGGCCTGGACAGCCTACAATGAGCAGTTCTTC
. | TRBJ1-1 | TRBV9 | TRBD1 | CASSERTGEAFF | TGTGCCAGCAGCGAACGGACAGGGGAAGCTTTCTTT
few | TRBJ1-1 | TRBV9 | . | CASQGGGGTEAFF | TGTGCCTCCCAGGGTGGAGGGGGCACTGAAGCTTTCTTT
. | TRBJ2-3 | TRBV18 | TRBD2 | CASSPLASGKPTDTQYF | TGTGCCAGCTCACCACTGGCTAGCGGGAAGCCCACAGATACGCAGTATTTT
few | TRBJ2-4 | TRBV29-1 | . | CSVVAGVAKNIQYF | TGCAGCGTTGTCGCAGGCGTAGCCAAAAACATTCAGTACTTC
. | TRBJ2-5 | TRBV20-1 | . | CSAGPREQYF | TGCAGTGCTGGGCCTAGGGAGCAGTACTTC
. | TRBJ2-5 | TRBV9 | . | CASSAQQETQYF | TGTGCCAGCAGCGCTCAGCAAGAGACCCAGTACTTC
. | TRBJ2-5 | TRBV5-1 | . | CASKGEETQYF | TGCGCCAGCAAGGGCGAGGAGACCCAGTACTTC
few | TRBJ2-5 | TRBV5-1 | . | CASSLDGAETQYF | TGCGCCAGCAGCTTGGATGGCGCGGAGACCCAGTACTTC
. | TRBJ2-1 | TRBV2 | TRBD2 | CASGRLAADEQFF | TGTGCCAGCGGACGACTAGCCGCTGATGAGCAGTTCTTC
. | TRBJ2-7 | TRBV19 | . | CASSYQGYEQYF | TGTGCCAGTAGTTACCAGGGCTACGAGCAGTACTTC
. | TRBJ2-7 | TRBV9 | TRBD2 | CASSAGRASVYEQYF | TGTGCCAGCAGCGCGGGGAGGGCTAGCGTATACGAGCAGTACTTC
few | TRBJ2-7 | TRBV5-1 | . | CASSLAPDSIYEQYF | TGCGCCAGCAGCTTGGCCCCAGACTCGATATACGAGCAGTACTTC
few | TRBJ2-3 | TRBV28 | TRBD2 | CASSSSGSSKDTQYF | TGTGCCAGCAGCAGTAGCGGGAGTTCCAAAGATACGCAGTATTTT
few | TRBJ2-7 | TRBV7-2 | . | CASSLVRDSTYEQYF | TGTGCCAGCAGCTTAGTGAGGGATTCTACCTACGAGCAGTACTTC
few | TRBJ2-3 | TRBV11-1 | TRBD1 | CASSLSGGRADTQYF | TGTGCCAGCAGCTTATCAGGGGGCAGGGCAGATACGCAGTATTTT
. | TRBJ1-4 | TRBV6-6 | . | CASNPLGTNEKLFF | TGTGCCAGCAACCCTTTGGGTACTAATGAAAAACTGTTTTTT
. | TRBJ2-4 | TRBV19 | . | CASSIGVNVNIQYF | TGTGCCAGTAGTATTGGGGTCAACGTAAACATTCAGTACTTC
few | TRBJ2-1 | TRBV28 | TRBD2 | CASSGGSAGRNNEQFF | TGTGCCAGCAGCGGGGGGTCGGCGGGAAGGAACAATGAGCAGTTCTTC
. | TRBJ2-5 | TRBV28 | . | CASSLDTRETQYF | TGTGCCAGCAGTTTAGACACGCGGGAGACCCAGTACTTC
few | TRBJ2-1 | TRBV7-9 | . | CASSPSGRVTYNEQFF | TGTGCCAGCAGCCCCAGTGGCAGGGTGACCTACAATGAGCAGTTCTTC
few | TRBJ2-5 | TRBV6-5 | . | CASKLGGKETQYF | TGTGCCAGCAAACTCGGCGGTAAAGAGACCCAGTACTTC
. | TRBJ1-1 | TRBV15 | . | CATSRGGSVQNTEAFF | TGTGCCACCAGCAGAGGGGGGTCAGTCCAGAACACTGAAGCTTTCTTT
. | TRBJ2-3 | TRBV9 | . | CASSVGGTDTQYF | TGTGCCAGCAGCGTAGGTGGTACAGATACGCAGTATTTT
. | TRBJ2-7 | TRBV28 | TRBD1 | CASSWSIGGQLLYEQYF | TGTGCCAGCAGCTGGTCTATAGGGGGACAGTTACTCTACGAGCAGTACTTC
few | TRBJ2-1 | TRBV7-3 | TRBD2 | CASSFSGTSGNEQFF | TGTGCCAGCAGCTTTTCCGGGACTAGCGGCAATGAGCAGTTCTTC
. | TRBJ2-1 | TRBV6-5 | . | CASSYFGEQFF | TGTGCCAGCAGTTATTTTGGTGAGCAGTTCTTC
. | TRBJ2-1 | TRBV7-2 | TRBD2 | CASSLGFDSGAPYNEQFF | TGTGCCAGCAGCTTAGGATTTGATAGCGGGGCGCCCTACAATGAGCAGTTCTTC
few | TRBJ2-2 | TRBV15 | TRBD1 | CATSRGGQGNTGELFF | TGTGCCACCAGCAGAGGTGGACAGGGGAACACCGGGGAGCTGTTTTTT
. | TRBJ2-7 | TRBV5-1 | . | CASSYNYEQYF | TGCGCCAGCAGCTACAACTACGAGCAGTACTTC
few | TRBJ2-5 | TRBV2 | . | CASSEGGPIGTQYF | TGTGCCAGCAGTGAAGGGGGGCCCATCGGGACCCAGTACTTC
once | TRBJ1-1 | TRBV6-5 | TRBD1 | CASSFRQGQVVPFF | TGTGCCAGCAGTTTTCGACAGGGCCAAGTTGTTCCTTTCTTT